The rows below give T cell receptor beta chains drawn from one sample of a study of T cells in Graves' hyperthyroidism and ophthalmopathy. TCRdb independently ran MiXCR on the multiplex PCR reads; one entry per CDR3 protein. The repertoire consists of 550,000 to 850,000 distinct CDR3 sequences, with approximately 18% occurring once and the leading ten covering over 15%. The sample consisted of blood. The receptor source for this set is a woman aged 45-59 years with Graves' hyperthyroidism that later progressed to Graves' ophthalmopathy. The CDR3 runs from the conserved cysteine through the conserved F or W. A D gene is named only where the DNA matches it firmly. Clone size is stated in some rows and not others, as once, few, many or a class when expanded.

>TRBV18|TRBD1|TRBJ1-2|many
TGTGCCAGCTCACACTCCGGGACAGGGCCATCTATGAGCTATGGCTACACCTTC
CASSHSGTGPSMSYGYTF
>TRBV2|TRBD1|TRBJ2-2|many
TGTGCCAGCACCCCCGACAGGGGGAACACCGGGGAGCTGTTTTTT
CASTPDRGNTGELFF
>TRBV5-1|TRBD1|TRBJ2-7|few
TGCGCCAGCAGCTGGGGGACAGGGGGCGTTTACGAGCAGTACTTC
CASSWGTGGVYEQYF
>TRBV3-1|.|TRBJ2-7|few
TGTGCCAGCAGCCAACCTGGACCGGGCGGGCAGTACTTC
CASSQPGPGGQYF
>TRBV19|.|TRBJ2-3|.
TGTGCCAGTAGGACACCGTCACACACAGATACGCAGTATTTT
CASRTPSHTDTQYF
>TRBV5-1|.|TRBJ2-2|few
TGCGCCAGCAGCTTGATGGGACAAGAATTCACCGGGGAGCTGTTTTTT
CASSLMGQEFTGELFF
>TRBV7-2|TRBD1|TRBJ2-7|.
TGTGCCAGCAGCCCCGTGGGACAGGCAAGCTCCTACGAGCAGTACTTC
CASSPVGQASSYEQYF
>TRBV5-1|TRBD1|TRBJ1-2|.
TGCGCCAGCAGCTTGGCCGGGACAGGGGGCGGTGGCTACACCTTC
CASSLAGTGGGGYTF
>TRBV2|.|TRBJ1-5|many
TGTGCCAGCAGTGAAGTTAACCTACCGGATCAGCCCCAGCATTTT
CASSEVNLPDQPQHF
>TRBV2|.|TRBJ2-1|many
TGTGCCAGCAGTGTTGCGGTCAGCTCCTACAATGAGCAGTTCTTC
CASSVAVSSYNEQFF
>TRBV24-1|.|TRBJ2-2|.
TGTGCCACCTCTCACGCCGGGGAGCTGTTTTTT
CATSHAGELFF
>TRBV5-6|.|TRBJ2-1|.
TGTGCCAGCAGCTCAATGTCGGGGGCGTTCTCCTACAATGAGCAGTTCTTC
CASSSMSGAFSYNEQFF
>TRBV3-1|TRBD2|TRBJ2-1|few
TGTGCCAGCAGCCAAGATCGCCCAGGACTAGTAATATTTAATGAGCAGTTCTTC
CASSQDRPGLVIFNEQFF
>TRBV29-1|.|TRBJ2-7|.
TGCAGCGTCTCACGGAGGATGAGCTCCTACGAGCAGTACTTC
CSVSRRMSSYEQYF
>TRBV19|.|TRBJ2-5|.
TGTGCCAGTAGTACTCCCCCGGGAGAGACCCAGTACTTC
CASSTPPGETQYF
>TRBV11-2|.|TRBJ1-3|few
TGTGCCAGCAGCCAAGACAGGGGAAACACCATATATTTT
CASSQDRGNTIYF
>TRBV7-6|.|TRBJ2-1|many
TGTGCCAGCAGCCTTAGGCGGCAGGGCCCCTACAATGAGCAGTTCTTC
CASSLRRQGPYNEQFF
>TRBV7-3|.|TRBJ1-2|.
TGTGCCAGCAGCCCAAGGGTAGGGATGCTCGGTGGCTACACCTTC
CASSPRVGMLGGYTF